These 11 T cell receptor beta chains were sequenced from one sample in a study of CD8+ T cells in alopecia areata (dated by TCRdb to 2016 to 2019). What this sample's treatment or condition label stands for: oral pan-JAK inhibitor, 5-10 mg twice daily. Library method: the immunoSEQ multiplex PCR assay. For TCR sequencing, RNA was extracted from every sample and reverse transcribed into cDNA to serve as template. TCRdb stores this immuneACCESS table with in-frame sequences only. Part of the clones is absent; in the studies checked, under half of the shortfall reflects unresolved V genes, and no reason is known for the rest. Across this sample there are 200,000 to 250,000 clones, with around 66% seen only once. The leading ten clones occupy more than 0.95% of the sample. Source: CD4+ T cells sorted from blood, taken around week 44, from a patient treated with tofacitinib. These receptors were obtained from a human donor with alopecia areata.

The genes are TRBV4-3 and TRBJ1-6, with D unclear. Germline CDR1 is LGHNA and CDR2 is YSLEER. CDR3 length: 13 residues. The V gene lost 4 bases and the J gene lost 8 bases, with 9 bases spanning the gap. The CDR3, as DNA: TGCGCCAGCAGCCCCTGGACGGATTCACCCCTCCACTTT. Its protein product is CASSPWTDSPLHF.

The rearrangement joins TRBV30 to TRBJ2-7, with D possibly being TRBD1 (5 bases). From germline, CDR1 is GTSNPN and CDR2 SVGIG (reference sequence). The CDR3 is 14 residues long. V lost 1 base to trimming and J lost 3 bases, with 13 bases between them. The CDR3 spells CAWSAQGLDYEQYF. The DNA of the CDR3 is TGTGCCTGGAGTGCCCAGGGATTAGACTACGAGCAGTACTTC.

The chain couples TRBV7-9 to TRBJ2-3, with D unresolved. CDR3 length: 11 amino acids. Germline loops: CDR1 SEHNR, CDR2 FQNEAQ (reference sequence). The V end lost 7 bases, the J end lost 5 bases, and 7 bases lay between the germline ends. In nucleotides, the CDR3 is TGTGCCAGCACCCCTGTAGATACGCAGTATTTT. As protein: CASTPVDTQYF.

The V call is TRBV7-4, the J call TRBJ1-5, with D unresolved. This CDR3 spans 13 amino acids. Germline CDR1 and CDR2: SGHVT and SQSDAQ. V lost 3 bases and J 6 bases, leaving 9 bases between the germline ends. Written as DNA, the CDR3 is TGTGCCAGCAGCTTTTTGAGGATTCAGCCCCAGCATTTT. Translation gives CASSFLRIQPQHF.

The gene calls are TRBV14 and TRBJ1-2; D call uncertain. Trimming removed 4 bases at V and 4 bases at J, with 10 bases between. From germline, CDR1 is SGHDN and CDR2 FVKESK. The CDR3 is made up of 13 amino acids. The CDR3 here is CASSLGRSYGYTF. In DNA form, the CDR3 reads TGTGCCAGCAGCCTGGGCAGAAGCTATGGCTACACCTTC.

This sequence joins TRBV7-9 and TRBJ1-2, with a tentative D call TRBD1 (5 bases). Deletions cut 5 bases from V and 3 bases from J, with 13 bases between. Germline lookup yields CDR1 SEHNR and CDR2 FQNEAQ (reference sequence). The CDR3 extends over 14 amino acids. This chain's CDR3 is CASSGGMVYYGYTF. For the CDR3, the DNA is TGTGCCAGCAGCGGGGGAATGGTGTACTATGGCTACACCTTC.

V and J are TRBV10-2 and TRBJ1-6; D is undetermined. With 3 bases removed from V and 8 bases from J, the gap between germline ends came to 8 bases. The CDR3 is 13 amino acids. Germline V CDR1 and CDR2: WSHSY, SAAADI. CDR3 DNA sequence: TGCGCCAGCAGTGATTTCTCCTATTCACCCCTCCACTTT. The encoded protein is CASSDFSYSPLHF.

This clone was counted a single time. This chain's CDR3 is CALGPTGELFF. The CDR3 DNA is TGTGCCCTAGGGCCCACCGGGGAGCTGTTTTTT. The chain has TRBV30 and TRBJ2-2; D ambiguous. Germline V gene lookup returns CDR1 GTSNPN and CDR2 SVGIG (reference sequence). The V end was cut by 8 bases, the J end by 4 bases, with 8 bases between. CDR3 length: 11 amino acids.

This CDR3 reads CASSEFGRTGGYTF. CDR3 nucleotides: TGTGCCAGCAGTGAATTTGGCAGGACCGGTGGCTACACCTTC. V gene TRBV25-1 combines with J gene TRBJ1-2; D call uncertain. Trimming shortened V by 1 base and J by 7 bases, and 13 bases separated the two germline ends. The CDR3 runs 14 residues. The V gene's germline CDR1 is MGHDK and CDR2 SYGVNS.

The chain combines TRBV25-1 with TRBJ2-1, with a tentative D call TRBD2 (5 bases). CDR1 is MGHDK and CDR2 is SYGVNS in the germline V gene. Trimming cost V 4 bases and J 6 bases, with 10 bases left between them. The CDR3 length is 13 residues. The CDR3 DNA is TGTGCCAGCAGTGTGCCTAGCCGCAATGAGCAGTTCTTC. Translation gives CASSVPSRNEQFF.

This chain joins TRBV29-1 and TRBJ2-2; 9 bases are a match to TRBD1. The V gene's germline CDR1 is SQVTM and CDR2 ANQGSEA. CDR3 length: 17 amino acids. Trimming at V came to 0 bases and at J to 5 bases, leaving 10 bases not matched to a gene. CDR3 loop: CSVEDGEGQGRTGELFF. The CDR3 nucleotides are TGCAGCGTTGAAGATGGGGAAGGACAGGGGCGGACCGGGGAGCTGTTTTTT.